This TCR beta chain was found in a study of T cell repertoires in ileal Crohn's disease. Trimming cost V 0 bases and J 8 bases, with 10 bases left between them. This CDR3 is built from 13 residues. The germline V gene has CDR1 LGHNA and CDR2 YSLEER. Using immunoSEQ multiplex PCR, the repertoire was profiled, and TCRdb retains in-frame clones only, with some absent. The data hold approximately 2,500 clones, with over 60% observed a single time. This chain connects TRBV4-3 to TRBJ1-2; D call uncertain. The source material was ileal tissue. The receptor's source is an adult with Crohn's disease. The CDR3 DNA is TGCGCCAGCAGCCAAGAAGGACTCCGAGGCTACACCTTC. Protein product: CASSQEGLRGYTF.